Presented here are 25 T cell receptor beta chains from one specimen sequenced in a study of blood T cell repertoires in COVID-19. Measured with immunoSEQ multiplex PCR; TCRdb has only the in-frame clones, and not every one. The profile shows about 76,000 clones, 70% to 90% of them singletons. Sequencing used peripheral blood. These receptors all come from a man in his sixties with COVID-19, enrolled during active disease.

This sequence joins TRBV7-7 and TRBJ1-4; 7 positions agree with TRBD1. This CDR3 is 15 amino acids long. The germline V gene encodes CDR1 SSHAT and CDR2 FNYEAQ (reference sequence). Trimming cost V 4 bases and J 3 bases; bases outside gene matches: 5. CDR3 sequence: CASSSTGTANEKLFF. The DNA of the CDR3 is TGTGCCAGCAGCTCGACCGGGACAGCTAATGAAAAACTGTTTTTT.

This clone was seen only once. The CDR3 loop is CASIRGGNTEAFF. The DNA of the CDR3 is TGTGCCAGCATTCGGGGGGGGAACACTGAAGCTTTCTTT. V gene TRBV28 combines with J gene TRBJ1-1; TRBD1 is a possible D gene (5 bases). Germline CDR1 MDHEN, CDR2 SYDVKM. The CDR3 sequence is 13 residues long. V lost 7 bases and J 1 base, leaving 10 bases between the germline ends.

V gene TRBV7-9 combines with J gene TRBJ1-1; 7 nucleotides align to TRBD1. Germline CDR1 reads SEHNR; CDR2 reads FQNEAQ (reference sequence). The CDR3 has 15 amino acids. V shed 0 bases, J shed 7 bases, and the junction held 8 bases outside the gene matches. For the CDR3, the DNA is TGTGCCAGCAGCTTAGCGCGAGAAGGGGGCGTTGAAGCTTTCTTT. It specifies CASSLAREGGVEAFF.

CDR3: CASSPRVGSGNTIYF. DNA of the CDR3: TGTGCCAGCTCACCCAGGGTGGGTTCTGGAAACACCATATATTTT. The chain is built from TRBV18 and TRBJ1-3; D possibly corresponds to TRBD1 (5 bases). CDR3 length equals 15 residues. Trimming stripped 3 bases from V and 1 base from J, with 10 bases between. The germline V gene encodes CDR1 KGHSH and CDR2 LQKENI.

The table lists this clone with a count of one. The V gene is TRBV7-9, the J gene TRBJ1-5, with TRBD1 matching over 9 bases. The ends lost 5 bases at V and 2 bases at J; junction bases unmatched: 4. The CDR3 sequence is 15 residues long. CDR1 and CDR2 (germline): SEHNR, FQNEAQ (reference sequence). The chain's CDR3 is CASSLDRGGNQPQHF. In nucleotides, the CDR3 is TGTGCCAGCAGCCTGGACAGGGGTGGCAATCAGCCCCAGCATTTT.

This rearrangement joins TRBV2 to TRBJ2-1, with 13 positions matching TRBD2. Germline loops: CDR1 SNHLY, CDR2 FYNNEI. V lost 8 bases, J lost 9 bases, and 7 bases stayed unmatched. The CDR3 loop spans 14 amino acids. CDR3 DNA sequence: TGTGCCAGCTTGAGGACTAGCGGGAGCTCTGAGCAGTTCTTC. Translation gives CASLRTSGSSEQFF.

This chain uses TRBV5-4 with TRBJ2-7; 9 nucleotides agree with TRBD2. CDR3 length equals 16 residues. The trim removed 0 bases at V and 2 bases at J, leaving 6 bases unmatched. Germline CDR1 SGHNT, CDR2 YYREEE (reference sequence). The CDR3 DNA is TGTGCCAGCAGCTTGGGGGCGGGAGGGCCCGCCTACGAGCAGTACTTC. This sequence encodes CASSLGAGGPAYEQYF.

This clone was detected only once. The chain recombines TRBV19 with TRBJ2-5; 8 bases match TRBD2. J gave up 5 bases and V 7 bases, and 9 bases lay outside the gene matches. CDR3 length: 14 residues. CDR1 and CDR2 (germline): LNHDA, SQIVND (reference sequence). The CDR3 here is CASTVSGVYETQYF. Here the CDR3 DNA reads TGTGCCAGTACGGTTAGCGGGGTATACGAGACCCAGTACTTC.

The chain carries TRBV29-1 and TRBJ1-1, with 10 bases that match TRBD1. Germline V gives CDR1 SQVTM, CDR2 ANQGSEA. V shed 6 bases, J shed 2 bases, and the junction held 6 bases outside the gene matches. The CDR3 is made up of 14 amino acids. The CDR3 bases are TGCAGCGTACGACGGGACAGGGGAAACACTGAAGCTTTCTTT. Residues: CSVRRDRGNTEAFF.

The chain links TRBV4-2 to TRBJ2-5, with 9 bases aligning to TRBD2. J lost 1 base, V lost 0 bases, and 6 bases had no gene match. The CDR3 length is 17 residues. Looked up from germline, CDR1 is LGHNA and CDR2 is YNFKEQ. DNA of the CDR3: TGTGCCAGCAGCCAAGATGGCGGGGGGGCCTCCCAAGAGACCCAGTACTTC. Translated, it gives CASSQDGGGASQETQYF.

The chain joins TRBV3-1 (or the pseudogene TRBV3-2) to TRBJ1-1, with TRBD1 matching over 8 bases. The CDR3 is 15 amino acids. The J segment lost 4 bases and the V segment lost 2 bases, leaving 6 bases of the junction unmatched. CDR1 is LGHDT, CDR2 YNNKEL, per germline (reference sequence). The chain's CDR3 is CASSQTGTGGTEAFF. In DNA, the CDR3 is TGTGCCAGCAGCCAAACGGGTACAGGGGGCACTGAAGCTTTCTTT.

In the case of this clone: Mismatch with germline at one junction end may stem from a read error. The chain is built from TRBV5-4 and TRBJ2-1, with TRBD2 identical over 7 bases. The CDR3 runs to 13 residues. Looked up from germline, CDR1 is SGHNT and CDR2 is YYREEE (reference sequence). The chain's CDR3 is CASSLWGGERRVF. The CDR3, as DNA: TGTGCCAGCAGCTTGTGGGGGGGGGAACGGCGGGTCTTC.

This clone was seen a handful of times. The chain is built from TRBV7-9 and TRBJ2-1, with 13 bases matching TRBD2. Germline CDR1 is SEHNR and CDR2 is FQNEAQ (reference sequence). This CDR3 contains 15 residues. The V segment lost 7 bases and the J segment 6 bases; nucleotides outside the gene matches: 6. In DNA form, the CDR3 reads TGTGCCAGCACACCGGGACTAGCGGGACCCAATGAGCAGTTCTTC. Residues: CASTPGLAGPNEQFF.

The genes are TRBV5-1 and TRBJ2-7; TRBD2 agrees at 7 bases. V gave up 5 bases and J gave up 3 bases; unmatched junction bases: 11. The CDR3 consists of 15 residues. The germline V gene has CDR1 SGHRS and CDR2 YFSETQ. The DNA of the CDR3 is TGCGCCAGCAGACCGGGAGATAGCGGGTTCTACGAGCAGTACTTC. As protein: CASRPGDSGFYEQYF.

DNA for the CDR3: TGCAGCGTGACACGATCGGGATTCGGCTACGAGCAGTACTTC. Amino acids: CSVTRSGFGYEQYF. V gene TRBV29-1 combines with J gene TRBJ2-7; maybe TRBD2 (5 bases). Germline CDR1 and CDR2: SQVTM and ANQGSEA. V dropped 6 bases and J dropped 3 bases, with 18 bases sitting between them. This CDR3 comprises 14 residues.

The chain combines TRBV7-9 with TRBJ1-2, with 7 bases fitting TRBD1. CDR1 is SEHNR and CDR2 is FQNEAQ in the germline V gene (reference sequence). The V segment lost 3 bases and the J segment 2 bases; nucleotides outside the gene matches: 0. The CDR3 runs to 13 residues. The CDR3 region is CASSLGQNYGYTF. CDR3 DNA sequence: TGTGCCAGCAGCTTGGGACAGAACTATGGCTACACCTTC.

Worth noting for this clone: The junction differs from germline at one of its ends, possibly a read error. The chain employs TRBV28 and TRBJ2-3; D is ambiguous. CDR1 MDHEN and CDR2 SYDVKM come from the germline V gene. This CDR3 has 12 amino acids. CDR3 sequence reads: CASSGLTQHPFF. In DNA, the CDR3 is TGTGCCAGCAGTGGGCTTACACAGCACCCTTTTTTT.

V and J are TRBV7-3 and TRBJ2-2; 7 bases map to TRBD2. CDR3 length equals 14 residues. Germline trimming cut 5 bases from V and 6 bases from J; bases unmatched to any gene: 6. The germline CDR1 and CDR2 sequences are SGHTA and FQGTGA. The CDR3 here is CASSQRLAPGELFF. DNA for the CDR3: TGTGCCAGCAGCCAAAGACTAGCCCCCGGGGAGCTGTTTTTT.

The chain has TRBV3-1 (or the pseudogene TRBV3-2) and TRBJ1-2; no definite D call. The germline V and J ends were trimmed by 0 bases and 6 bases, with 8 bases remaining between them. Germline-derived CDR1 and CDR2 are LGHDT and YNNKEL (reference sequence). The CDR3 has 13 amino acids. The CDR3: CASSQEGSDGYTF. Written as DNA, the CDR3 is TGTGCCAGCAGCCAAGAAGGGAGCGATGGCTACACCTTC.

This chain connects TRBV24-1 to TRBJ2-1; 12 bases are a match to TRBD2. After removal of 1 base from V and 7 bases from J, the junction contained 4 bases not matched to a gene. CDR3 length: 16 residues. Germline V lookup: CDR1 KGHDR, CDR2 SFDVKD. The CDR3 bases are TGTGCCACCAGTGATTTAGCTAGCGGGAGGGGGAATGAGCAGTTCTTC. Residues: CATSDLASGRGNEQFF.

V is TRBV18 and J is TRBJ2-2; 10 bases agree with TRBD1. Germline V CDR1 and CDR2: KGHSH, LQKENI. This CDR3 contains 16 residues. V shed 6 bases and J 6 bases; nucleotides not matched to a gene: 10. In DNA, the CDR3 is TGTGCCAGCTCCCCTTCGAGACAGGGGGCTTCCGGGGAGCTGTTTTTT. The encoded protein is CASSPSRQGASGELFF.

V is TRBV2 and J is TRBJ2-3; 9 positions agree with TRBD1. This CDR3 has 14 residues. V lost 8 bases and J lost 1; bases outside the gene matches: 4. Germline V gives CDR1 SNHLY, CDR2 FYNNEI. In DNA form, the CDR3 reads TGTGCCAGCTACTGGGACAGGGGCACAGATACGCAGTATTTT. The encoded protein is CASYWDRGTDTQYF.

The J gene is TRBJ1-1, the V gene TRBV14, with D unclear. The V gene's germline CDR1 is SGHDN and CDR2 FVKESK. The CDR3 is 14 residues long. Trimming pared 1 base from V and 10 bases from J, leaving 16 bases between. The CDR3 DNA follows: TGTGCCAGCAGCCAAGGCTTCCGGCTTGAGGCAGCTTTCTTT. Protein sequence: CASSQGFRLEAAFF.

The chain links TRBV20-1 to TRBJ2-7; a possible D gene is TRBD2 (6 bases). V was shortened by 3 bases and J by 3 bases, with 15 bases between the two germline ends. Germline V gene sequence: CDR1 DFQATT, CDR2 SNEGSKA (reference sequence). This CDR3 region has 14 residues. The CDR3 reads CSASWGGLNYEQYF. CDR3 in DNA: TGCAGTGCTAGTTGGGGCGGACTAAACTACGAGCAGTACTTC.

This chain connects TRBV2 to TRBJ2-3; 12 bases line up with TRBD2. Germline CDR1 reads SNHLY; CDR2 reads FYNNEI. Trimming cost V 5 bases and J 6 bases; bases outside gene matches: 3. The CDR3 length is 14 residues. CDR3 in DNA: TGTGCCAGCAGTCTAGCGGGAGGGGTGGATACGCAGTATTTT. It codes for CASSLAGGVDTQYF. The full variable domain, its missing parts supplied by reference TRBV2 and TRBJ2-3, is EPEVTQTPSHQVTQMGQEVILRCVPISNHLYFYWYRQILGQKVEFLVSFYNNEISEKSEIFDDQFSVERPDGSNFTLKIRSTKLEDSAMYFCASSLAGGVDTQYFGPGTRLTVL.